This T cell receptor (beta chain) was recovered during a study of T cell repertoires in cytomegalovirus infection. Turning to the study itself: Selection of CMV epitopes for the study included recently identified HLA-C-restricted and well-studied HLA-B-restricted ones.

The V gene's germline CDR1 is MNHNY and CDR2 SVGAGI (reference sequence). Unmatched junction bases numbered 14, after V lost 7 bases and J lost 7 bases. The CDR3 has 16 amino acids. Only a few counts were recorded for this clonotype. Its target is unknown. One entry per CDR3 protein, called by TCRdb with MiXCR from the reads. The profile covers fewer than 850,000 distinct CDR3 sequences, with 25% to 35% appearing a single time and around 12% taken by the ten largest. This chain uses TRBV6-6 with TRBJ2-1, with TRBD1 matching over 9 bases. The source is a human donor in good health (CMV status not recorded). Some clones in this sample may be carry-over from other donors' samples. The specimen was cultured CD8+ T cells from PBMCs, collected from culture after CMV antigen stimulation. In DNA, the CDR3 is TGTGCCAGCACTTTTTTCCCCCGGGACAGGGATAATGAGCAGTTCTTC. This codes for CASTFFPRDRDNEQFF.